The next 8 T cell receptor beta chains were all read from a single sample in a study of regulatory T cells in long-lasting Graves disease. With iRepertoire HTBI primers and Arm-PCR of CDR3 regions, TCR beta libraries were built. Via MiXCR, TCRdb re-called the multiplex PCR reads, giving one row per CDR3 protein. The sample lists about 530,000 distinct CDR3 sequences; roughly 16% were seen once. Time point in this sample: newly diagnosed GD, antithyroid drugs for less than 3 months. There was RNA extracted from PBMCs, and the TCR library was made from it. These data also featured in a second study, about T cells in Graves' hyperthyroidism and ophthalmopathy.

The sample was peripheral blood mononuclear cells (PBMCs), taken at new diagnosis, from a patient treated with antithyroid drugs. All receptors derive from a woman aged 35 to 59 with Graves disease.

This clonotype appeared many times. The chain carries TRBV9 and TRBJ1-2; 12 bases are shared with TRBD1. Trimming at V came to 5 bases and at J to 5 bases, leaving 4 bases not matched to a gene. Per germline, CDR1 SGDLS and CDR2 YYNGEE. The CDR3 loop spans 14 amino acids. The CDR3 DNA reads as TGTGCCAGCAGTGCGGGACAGGGGGCGTATGGCTACACCTTC. It encodes CASSAGQGAYGYTF.

The rearrangement joins TRBV12-3 or TRBV12-4 to TRBJ1-2; D is unresolved. The CDR3 is 16 residues long. V lost 1 base and J lost 3, with 15 bases in between. In DNA, the CDR3 is TGTGCCAGCAGTTTAGGGCCGGGGAACTCGGACTATGGCTACACCTTC. It encodes CASSLGPGNSDYGYTF.

This clonotype was picked up many times. This chain links TRBV30 with TRBJ2-7; maybe TRBD2 (5 bases). CDR3 size: 13 residues. Germline values: CDR1 GTSNPN, CDR2 SVGIG (reference sequence). Trimming stripped 2 bases from V and 7 bases from J, with 15 bases between. The CDR3 DNA follows: TGTGCCTGGAGTCTGCAGGTAACTAGGGAGCAGTACTTC. This translates into CAWSLQVTREQYF.

There are many counts of this clonotype. J is TRBJ1-4 and V is TRBV30, with unresolved D. The length of the CDR3 is 12 residues. The germline gives CDR1 GTSNPN, CDR2 SVGIG (reference sequence). V shed 0 bases and J shed 8 bases, with 7 bases lying between them. The CDR3 DNA sequence: TGTGCCTGGAGTGTAACGGGGGAAAAACTGTTTTTT. Protein product: CAWSVTGEKLFF.

This clonotype was counted a few times. The chain is built from TRBV2 and TRBJ1-6; D unclear. The CDR3 has 16 residues. Per the germline V gene, CDR1 is SNHLY and CDR2 is FYNNEI. V lost 5 bases to trimming and J lost 13 bases, with 24 bases between them. DNA for the CDR3: TGTGCCAGCAGTTCCCGGGAGATTACCTTTTTCGCGCCCCTCCACTTT. Residues: CASSSREITFFAPLHF.

The chain couples TRBV19 to TRBJ2-2; TRBD1 matches at 8 bases. The CDR3 consists of 15 residues. The junction had 6 bases not matched to a gene; V was cut back by 5 bases and J by 4 bases. Germline V gives CDR1 LNHDA, CDR2 SQIVND (reference sequence). CDR3 sequence: CASSLSGGVTGELFF. DNA of the CDR3: TGTGCCAGTAGTCTCTCAGGGGGCGTCACCGGGGAGCTGTTTTTT.

This clonotype was found a few times. J is TRBJ1-1 and V is TRBV7-2; TRBD1 is a possible D gene (5 bases). The germline gives CDR1 SGHTA, CDR2 FQGNSA. The CDR3 has 14 amino acids. V lost 4 bases to trimming and J lost 4 bases, with 13 bases between them. CDR3: CASSSATASTEAFF. CDR3 DNA sequence: TGTGCCAGCAGCTCCGCGACAGCGAGCACTGAAGCTTTCTTT.

This clonotype was seen many times. V gene TRBV7-2 combines with J gene TRBJ1-1; tentative D call: TRBD1 (5 bases). Germline-derived CDR1 and CDR2 are SGHTA and FQGNSA. V was clipped by 5 bases and J by 0 bases, with 10 bases between them. The CDR3 has 14 residues. The CDR3 region has the DNA TGTGCCAGCAGCCGAGGGACGGTGAACACTGAAGCTTTCTTT. Translated: CASSRGTVNTEAFF.